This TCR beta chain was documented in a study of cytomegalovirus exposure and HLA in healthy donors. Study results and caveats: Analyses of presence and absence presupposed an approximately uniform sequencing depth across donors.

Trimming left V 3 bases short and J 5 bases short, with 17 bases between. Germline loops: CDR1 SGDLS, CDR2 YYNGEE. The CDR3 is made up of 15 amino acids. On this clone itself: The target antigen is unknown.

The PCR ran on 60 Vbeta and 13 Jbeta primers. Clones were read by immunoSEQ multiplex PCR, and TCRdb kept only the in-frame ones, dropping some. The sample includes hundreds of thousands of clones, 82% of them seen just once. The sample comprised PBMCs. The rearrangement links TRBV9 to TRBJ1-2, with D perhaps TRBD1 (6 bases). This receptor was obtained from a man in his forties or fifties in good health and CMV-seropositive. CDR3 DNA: TGTGCCAGCAGCGAGGGGACAAGGCCAGGGTATGGCTACACCTTC. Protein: CASSEGTRPGYGYTF.